The 12 T cell receptor beta chains given below trace back to one sample, sequenced in a study of CD8+CD57+ T cells in acquired aplastic anemia (dated by TCRdb to between 2018 and 2020). Expansion of CD8+CD57+ cells had been shown by flow cytometry in the patients chosen for sequencing. Instrument used: Illumina HiSeq 2000. Profiling of TCR beta VDJ combinations and CDR3 sequences used genomic DNA as the template. TCRdb reanalyzed the raw reads on its own, using fastp at Q25 for trimming and MiXCR for clone calling, and kept in-frame beta chains. Identical CDR3 protein sequences are pooled into one entry, listed with their most common genes and DNA. Across this sample there are around 430,000 distinct CDR3 sequences, with more than 25% seen only once. The top ten constitute less than 0.85% of the sample. Sequenced sample: sorted CD4+, CD8+, or CD8+CD57+ T cells (not recorded which) from PBMCs. All receptors derive from a human donor with aplastic anemia.

This clonotype was recorded many times. The chain joins TRBV7-9 to TRBJ1-5; D remains unclear. Per the germline V gene, CDR1 is SEHNR and CDR2 is FQNEAQ (reference sequence). The length of the CDR3 is 15 residues. Deletions cut 5 bases from V and 1 base from J, with 12 bases between. Here the CDR3 DNA reads TGTGCCAGCAGCCCGACCGACGGAAGCAATCAGCCCCAGCATTTT. Translating it yields CASSPTDGSNQPQHF.

Worth noting for this clonotype: A much larger clonotype is one base distant, so this may be a read error. J is TRBJ2-7 and V is TRBV20-1, with 10 bases that match TRBD2. CDR3 length equals 13 residues. Germline V lookup: CDR1 DFQATT, CDR2 SNEGSKA (reference sequence). The DNA for the CDR3 is TGCAGTGCGGTAGCGGGAGGCCTCTCCGAGCGGTACTTC. Its translation: CSAVAGGLSERYF.

V is TRBV12-3 or TRBV12-4 and J is TRBJ1-1; D perhaps matches TRBD1 (5 bases). V lost 5 bases to trimming and J lost 1 base, with 11 bases between them. This CDR3 has 14 amino acids. The CDR3 loop reads CASSTPTGNTEAFF. The CDR3 DNA reads TGTGCCAGCAGTACGCCTACAGGGAACACTGAAGCTTTCTTT.

This clonotype was detected ten times or more. This chain links TRBV15 with TRBJ2-2, with TRBD1 as a possible D gene (6 bases). CDR3 size: 15 residues. V gave up 3 bases and J gave up 1 base, with 9 bases separating them. Germline V gene sequence: CDR1 LNHNV, CDR2 YYDKDF (reference sequence). In DNA, the CDR3 is TGTGCCACCAGCAGGGACAGCCAGAACACCGGGGAGCTGTTTTTT. This codes for CATSRDSQNTGELFF.

The chain links TRBV20-1 to TRBJ2-1, with TRBD2 matching over 7 bases. J lost 3 bases, V lost 7 bases, and 12 bases had no gene match. Germline values: CDR1 DFQATT, CDR2 SNEGSKA (reference sequence). CDR3 length: 15 amino acids. The CDR3 spells CSVAVGLTDYNEQFF. CDR3 sequence (DNA): TGCAGTGTTGCCGTGGGACTAACCGACTACAATGAGCAGTTCTTC.

This chain joins TRBV20-1 and TRBJ2-7; D remains ambiguous. This CDR3 is built from 10 residues. The V gene lost 6 bases and the J gene lost 3 bases, with 6 bases spanning the gap. Germline CDR1 is DFQATT and CDR2 is SNEGSKA (reference sequence). CDR3 residues: CSANFYEQYF. The CDR3 DNA sequence: TGCAGTGCCAATTTCTACGAGCAGTACTTC.

This clonotype was observed at least ten times. J is TRBJ2-1 and V is TRBV10-3; 10 bases fit TRBD2. The CDR3 runs to 15 residues. V lost 6 bases and J lost 7; bases outside the gene matches: 9. Germline values: CDR1 ENHRY, CDR2 SYGVKD. The CDR3 DNA reads as TGTGCCATCAGGGGGACTAGCGAAAAGGTTAATGAGCAGTTCTTC. It translates to CAIRGTSEKVNEQFF.

The chain combines TRBV5-1 with TRBJ2-2; TRBD1 is a possible D gene (6 bases). This CDR3 contains 16 residues. Trimming removed 4 bases at V and 1 base at J, with 14 bases between. The germline gives CDR1 SGHRS, CDR2 YFSETQ. The CDR3 spells CASSLGHPLNTGELFF. The CDR3, as DNA: TGCGCCAGCAGCCTGGGACACCCATTGAACACCGGGGAGCTGTTTTTT.

There are many counts of this clonotype. The chain combines TRBV7-2 with TRBJ1-2; D gene unclear. V lost 0 bases and J 0 bases, leaving 14 bases between the germline ends. Germline V lookup: CDR1 SGHTA, CDR2 FQGNSA. The CDR3 contains 17 residues. CDR3 amino acids: CASSLAPGIGTNYGYTF. The DNA of the CDR3 is TGTGCCAGCAGCTTAGCACCGGGGATCGGCACTAACTATGGCTACACCTTC.

The V call is TRBV2, the J call TRBJ1-3, with D perhaps matching TRBD1 (5 bases). The CDR3 consists of 14 residues. Trimming took 5 bases from V and 8 from J, leaving 16 bases between them. Per the germline V gene, CDR1 is SNHLY and CDR2 is FYNNEI. Here the CDR3 reads CASSLSDTRYTIYF. The CDR3 bases are TGTGCCAGCAGTTTGTCGGACACGCGATACACCATATATTTT. The entire variable domain, with the rest obtained from reference TRBV2 and TRBJ1-3, is as follows: EPEVTQTPSHQVTQMGQEVILRCVPISNHLYFYWYRQILGQKVEFLVSFYNNEISEKSEIFDDQFSVERPDGSNFTLKIRSTKLEDSAMYFCASSLSDTRYTIYFGEGSWLTVV.

A few counts support this clonotype. This rearrangement joins TRBV4-2 to TRBJ1-3; maybe TRBD1 (6 bases). This CDR3 has 15 residues. The germline CDR1 and CDR2 sequences are LGHNA and YNFKEQ. Deletions cut 1 base from V and 8 bases from J, with 15 bases between. The CDR3 loop is CASSQVHRAYDTIYF. In DNA, the CDR3 is TGTGCCAGCAGCCAAGTCCACAGGGCATATGACACCATATATTTT.

This clonotype was counted many times. The chain is built from TRBV19 and TRBJ1-6; no clear D. V was clipped by 4 bases and J by 7 bases, with 11 bases between them. Germline lookup yields CDR1 LNHDA and CDR2 SQIVND (reference sequence). The CDR3 runs to 14 residues. CDR3 nucleotide sequence: TGTGCCAGTAGTAGCCAGCAAATCAATTCACCCCTCCACTTT. It specifies CASSSQQINSPLHF.